Sequencing of this TCR beta chain was carried out in a study of blood T cell repertoires in COVID-19. Generated by immunoSEQ multiplex PCR, the TCRdb table keeps only in-frame clones and is missing some. The sample has 280,000 or so clones; roughly 88% are singletons. Trimming removed 6 bases from V and 6 bases from J; junction bases left unmatched: 6. Germline V gene data show CDR1 as SNHLY and CDR2 as FYNNEI. The CDR3 sequence is 14 residues long. The chain links TRBV2 to TRBJ2-7; TRBD2 matches 12 bases. The sequence was collected from a woman under 40 who had recovered from COVID-19. Sequenced input: peripheral blood. DNA of the CDR3: TGTGCCAGCAGCCTAGCGGGGGGGCAGGGCGAGCAGTACTTC. Protein product: CASSLAGGQGEQYF.